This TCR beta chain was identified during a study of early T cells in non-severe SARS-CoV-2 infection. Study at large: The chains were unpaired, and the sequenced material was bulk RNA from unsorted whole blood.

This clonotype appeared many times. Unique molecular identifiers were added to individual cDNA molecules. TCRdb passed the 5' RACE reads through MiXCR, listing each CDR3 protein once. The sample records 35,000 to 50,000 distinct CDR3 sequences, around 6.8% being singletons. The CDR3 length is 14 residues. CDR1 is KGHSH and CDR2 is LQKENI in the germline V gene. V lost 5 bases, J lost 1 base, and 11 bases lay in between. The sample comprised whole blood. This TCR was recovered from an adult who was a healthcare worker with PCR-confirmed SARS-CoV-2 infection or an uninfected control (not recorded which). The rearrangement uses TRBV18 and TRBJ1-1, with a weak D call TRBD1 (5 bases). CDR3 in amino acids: CASSNQGRNTEAFF. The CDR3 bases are TGTGCCAGCTCAAATCAGGGCCGGAACACTGAAGCTTTCTTT.